Listed below are T cell receptor beta chains from one sample, sequenced in a study of cytomegalovirus exposure and HLA in healthy donors. Produced via immunoSEQ multiplex PCR; TCRdb's table is partial and in-frame only. The sample consists of some 60,000 clones, about four fifths of them appearing once. Sequencing input: PBMCs. The receptors stem from a woman aged 40 to 50 in good health and CMV-seronegative. Each CDR3 is given with its conserved first and last residue. Fields, in order: J gene, clone size, V gene, D gene, CDR3 protein, CDR3 DNA. A D gene is named only where the DNA matches it firmly. Only part of the rows carry a size: once, few, many, or a class if the clone is expanded.

TRBJ1-1 once TRBV7-3 TRBD1 CASSLDRGNTEAFF TGTGCCAGCAGCCTAGACAGGGGTAACACTGAAGCTTTCTTT
TRBJ2-1 . TRBV7-3 TRBD1 CASSLQGVGLNLYNEQFF TGTGCCAGCAGCTTACAGGGGGTCGGGCTTAACCTTTACAATGAGCAGTTCTTC
TRBJ2-1 . TRBV2 TRBD2 CATQPTSGSYNEQFF TGTGCCACCCAACCGACTAGCGGGAGTTACAATGAGCAGTTCTTC
TRBJ2-1 . TRBV11-3 TRBD2 CASSLTSEMWNEQFF TGTGCCAGCAGCCTCACTAGCGAGATGTGGAATGAGCAGTTCTTC
TRBJ2-1 once TRBV11-2 . CASRDSSGSYNEQFF TGTGCCAGCAGGGATAGTAGCGGCTCCTACAATGAGCAGTTCTTC
TRBJ2-1 . TRBV19 TRBD1 CASSIGDRGGNEQFF TGTGCCAGTAGTATCGGGGACAGGGGTGGGAATGAGCAGTTCTTC
TRBJ2-2 once TRBV2 TRBD2 CASSAQGTSGTIGELFF TGTGCCAGCAGTGCTCAAGGGACTAGCGGGACCATAGGGGAGCTGTTTTTT
TRBJ2-7 . TRBV13 TRBD2 CASSLLQAGVSEQYF TGTGCCAGCAGCCTATTGCAAGCGGGAGTATCCGAGCAGTACTTC
TRBJ2-5 once TRBV2 TRBD2 CATFPGLAGGYQETQYF TGTGCCACCTTTCCGGGACTAGCGGGAGGCTACCAAGAGACCCAGTACTTC
TRBJ2-7 . TRBV18 . CASSHPRQDEQYF TGTGCCAGCTCGCACCCTAGGCAAGACGAGCAGTACTTC
TRBJ1-3 few TRBV29-1 . CSVDGAGNTIYF TGCAGCGTTGATGGGGCGGGAAACACCATATATTTT
TRBJ1-3 . TRBV2 . CASSENWADSGNTIYF TGTGCCAGCAGTGAGAATTGGGCAGACTCTGGAAACACCATATATTTT
TRBJ1-2 . TRBV6-1 . CASSEDPGGVVDYGYTF TGTGCCAGCAGTGAAGACCCTGGAGGGGTTGTGGACTATGGCTACACCTTC
TRBJ1-4 . TRBV11-2 . CASSDGQLNEKLFF TGTGCCAGCAGTGATGGGCAGCTTAATGAAAAACTGTTTTTT
TRBJ1-5 . TRBV2 . CASSEGRGPNQPQHF TGTGCCAGCAGTGAGGGCAGGGGTCCGAATCAGCCCCAGCATTTT
TRBJ2-3 . TRBV4-3 . CASSQEFSSDTQYF TGCGCCAGCAGCCAAGAATTTTCATCAGATACGCAGTATTTT
TRBJ1-2 . TRBV6-1 . CASSETGSSQSGYTF TGTGCCAGCAGTGAAACGGGATCCAGTCAGAGTGGCTACACCTTC
TRBJ2-3 . TRBV4-3 TRBD1 CASSQDRGTGSDTQYF TGCGCCAGCAGCCAAGATCGAGGGACAGGGTCAGATACGCAGTATTTT
TRBJ2-2 . TRBV9 . CASSLHIRRDNVGELFF TGTGCCAGCAGCCTACATATAAGGAGGGATAACGTAGGGGAGCTGTTTTTT
TRBJ2-1 few TRBV5-1 TRBD2 CASSIAGGISNEQFF TGCGCCAGCAGCATAGCGGGGGGGATTAGCAATGAGCAGTTCTTC
TRBJ1-1 . TRBV5-1 . CASSLQGGNTEAFF TGCGCCAGCAGCTTGCAGGGTGGGAACACTGAAGCTTTCTTT
TRBJ2-1 . TRBV6-1 TRBD2 CASIQREGNEQFF TGTGCCAGCATTCAGCGGGAGGGGAATGAGCAGTTCTTC